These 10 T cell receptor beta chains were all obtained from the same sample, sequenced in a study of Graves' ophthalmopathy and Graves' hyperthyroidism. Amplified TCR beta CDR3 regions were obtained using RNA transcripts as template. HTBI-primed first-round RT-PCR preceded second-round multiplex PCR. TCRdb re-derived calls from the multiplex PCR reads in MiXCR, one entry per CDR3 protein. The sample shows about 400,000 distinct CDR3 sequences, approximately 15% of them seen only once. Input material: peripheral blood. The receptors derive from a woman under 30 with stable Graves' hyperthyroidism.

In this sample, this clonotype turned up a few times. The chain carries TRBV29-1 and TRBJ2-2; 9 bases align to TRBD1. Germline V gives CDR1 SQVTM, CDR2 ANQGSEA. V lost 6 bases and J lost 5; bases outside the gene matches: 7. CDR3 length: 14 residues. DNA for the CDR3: TGCAGCGTCCGGGACAGGGCCACTACCGGGGAGCTGTTTTTT. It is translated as CSVRDRATTGELFF.

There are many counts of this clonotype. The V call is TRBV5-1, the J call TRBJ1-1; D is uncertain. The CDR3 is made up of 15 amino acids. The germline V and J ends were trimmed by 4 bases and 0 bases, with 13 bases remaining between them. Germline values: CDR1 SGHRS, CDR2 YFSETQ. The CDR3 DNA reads TGCGCCAGCAGCGTTCGAGGGAACATGAACACTGAAGCTTTCTTT. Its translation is CASSVRGNMNTEAFF.

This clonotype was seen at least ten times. This CDR3 reads CASTKTARITGELFF. The CDR3 region has the DNA TGTGCCAGCACCAAAACCGCCAGGATCACCGGGGAGCTGTTTTTT. The chain is built from TRBV7-8 and TRBJ2-2, with D hard to call. The CDR3 runs 15 residues. Trimming took 7 bases from V and 4 from J, leaving 16 bases between them. The germline gives CDR1 SGHVS, CDR2 FQNEAQ.

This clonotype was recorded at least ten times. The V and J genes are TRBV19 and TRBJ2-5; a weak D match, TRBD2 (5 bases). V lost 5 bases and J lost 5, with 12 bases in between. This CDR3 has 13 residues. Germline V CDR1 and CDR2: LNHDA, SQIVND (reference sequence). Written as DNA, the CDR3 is TGTGCCAGTAGTGCCAGTGTAGCGGAGACCCAGTACTTC. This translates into CASSASVAETQYF.

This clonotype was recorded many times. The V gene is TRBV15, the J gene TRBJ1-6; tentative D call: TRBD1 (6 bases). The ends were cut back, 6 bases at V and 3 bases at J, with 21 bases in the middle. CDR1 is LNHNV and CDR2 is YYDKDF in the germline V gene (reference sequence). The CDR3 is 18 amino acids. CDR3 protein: CATREATGFLDYNSPLHF. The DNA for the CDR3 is TGTGCCACCAGAGAAGCCACAGGGTTTTTAGACTATAATTCACCCCTCCACTTT.

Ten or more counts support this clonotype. The CDR3 bases are TGTGCCAGCAGTTTAGCGCCACAGGGGATGGGGCAGCCCCAGCATTTT. It yields the protein CASSLAPQGMGQPQHF. The chain recombines TRBV12-3 or TRBV12-4 with TRBJ1-5; 7 bases align to TRBD1. V was pared by 0 bases and J by 7 bases, with 9 bases of the junction left unmatched. The length of the CDR3 is 16 residues.

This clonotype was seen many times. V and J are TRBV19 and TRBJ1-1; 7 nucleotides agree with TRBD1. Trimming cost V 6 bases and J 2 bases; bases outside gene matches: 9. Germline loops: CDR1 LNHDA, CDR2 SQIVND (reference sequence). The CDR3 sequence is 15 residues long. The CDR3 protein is CASRGNRGLNTEAFF. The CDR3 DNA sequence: TGTGCCAGTAGGGGCAACAGGGGCCTAAACACTGAAGCTTTCTTT. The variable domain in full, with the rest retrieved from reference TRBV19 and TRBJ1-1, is DGGITQSPKYLFRKEGQNVTLSCEQNLNHDAMYWYRQDPGQGLRLIYYSQIVNDFQKGDIAEGYSVSREKKESFPLTVTSAQKNPTAFYLCASRGNRGLNTEAFFGQGTRLTVV.

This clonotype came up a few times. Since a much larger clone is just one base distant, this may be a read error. The CDR3 nucleotides are TGCAGTGCTAGTACGGCAGGGGGGAATTCACACCTCCACTTT. It is translated as CSASTAGGNSHLHF. The chain has TRBV20-1 and TRBJ1-6, with 7 bases aligning to TRBD1. Germline V gives CDR1 DFQATT, CDR2 SNEGSKA (reference sequence). The CDR3 contains 14 residues.

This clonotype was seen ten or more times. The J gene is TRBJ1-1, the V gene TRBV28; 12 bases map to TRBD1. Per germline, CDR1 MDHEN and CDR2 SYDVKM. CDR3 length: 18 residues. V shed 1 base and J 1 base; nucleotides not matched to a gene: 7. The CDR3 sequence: CASSLLSGTGGRNTEAFF. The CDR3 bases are TGTGCCAGCAGTTTATTGTCGGGGACAGGGGGCCGGAACACTGAAGCTTTCTTT.

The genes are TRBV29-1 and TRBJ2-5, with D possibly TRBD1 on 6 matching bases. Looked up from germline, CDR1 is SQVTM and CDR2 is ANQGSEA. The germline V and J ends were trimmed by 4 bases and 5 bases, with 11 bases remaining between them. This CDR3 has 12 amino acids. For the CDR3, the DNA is TGCAGCGTTGGCCAGGGGTTGGAGACCCAGTACTTC. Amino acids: CSVGQGLETQYF.